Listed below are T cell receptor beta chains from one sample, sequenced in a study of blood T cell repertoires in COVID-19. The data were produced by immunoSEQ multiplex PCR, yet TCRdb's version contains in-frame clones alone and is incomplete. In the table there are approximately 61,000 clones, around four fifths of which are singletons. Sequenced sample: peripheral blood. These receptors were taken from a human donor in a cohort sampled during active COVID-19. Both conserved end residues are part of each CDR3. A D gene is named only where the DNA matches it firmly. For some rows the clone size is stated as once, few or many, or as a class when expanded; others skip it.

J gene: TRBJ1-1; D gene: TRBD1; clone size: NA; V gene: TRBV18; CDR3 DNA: TGTGCCAGCTCACCTCGGGACAGATCAGGAGCTTTCTTT; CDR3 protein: CASSPRDRSGAFF
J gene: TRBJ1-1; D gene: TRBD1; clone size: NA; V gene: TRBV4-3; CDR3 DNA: TGCGCCAGCAGCCAAGAGGGGGGACAGGGGAGTGAAGCTTTCTTT; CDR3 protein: CASSQEGGQGSEAFF
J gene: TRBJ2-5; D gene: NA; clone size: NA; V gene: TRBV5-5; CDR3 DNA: TGTGCCAGCAGCGGCGGGCCAGCCGAGCAAGAGACCCAGTACTTC; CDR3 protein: CASSGGPAEQETQYF
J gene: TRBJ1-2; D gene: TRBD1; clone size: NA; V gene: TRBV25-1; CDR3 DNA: TGTGCCAGCAGTGACAGGGGGCATAAGTATGGCTACACCTTC; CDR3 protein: CASSDRGHKYGYTF
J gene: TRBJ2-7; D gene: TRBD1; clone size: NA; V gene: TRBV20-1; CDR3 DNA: TGCAGTGCTAGTACAGGGGCCATCTACGAGCAGTACTTC; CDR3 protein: CSASTGAIYEQYF
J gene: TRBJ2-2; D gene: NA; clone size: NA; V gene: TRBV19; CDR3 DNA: TGTGCCAGTAGTATGAGCGCGAACACCGGGGAGCTGTTTTTT; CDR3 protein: CASSMSANTGELFF
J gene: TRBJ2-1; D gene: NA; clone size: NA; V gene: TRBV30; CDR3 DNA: TGTGCCTGGAGTTTTGAGGGGACTTTCTCCTACAATGAGCAGTTCTTC; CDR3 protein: CAWSFEGTFSYNEQFF
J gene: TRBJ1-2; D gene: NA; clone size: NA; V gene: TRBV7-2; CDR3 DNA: TGTGCCAGCAGCTTAGGGCAGCAAAGGGGGTATGGCTACACCTTC; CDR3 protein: CASSLGQQRGYGYTF
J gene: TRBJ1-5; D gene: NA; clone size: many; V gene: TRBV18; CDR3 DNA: TGTGCCAGCTCACCACAGCCGTATAGCAATCAGCCCCAGCATTTT; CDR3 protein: CASSPQPYSNQPQHF
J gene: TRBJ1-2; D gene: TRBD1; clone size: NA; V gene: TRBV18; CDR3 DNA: TGTGCCAGCTCACCCACTCGGACAGGAGGAGACTATGGCTACACCTTC; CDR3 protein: CASSPTRTGGDYGYTF
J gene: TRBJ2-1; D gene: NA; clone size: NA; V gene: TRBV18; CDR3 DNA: TGTGCCAGCTCACCCCTAAAGAGCTCCTACAATGAGCAGTTCTTC; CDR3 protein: CASSPLKSSYNEQFF
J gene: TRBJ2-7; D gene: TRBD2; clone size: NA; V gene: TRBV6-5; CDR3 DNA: TGTGCCAGCAGAACCCGTAGCGGGGGGACCTACGAGCAGTACTTC; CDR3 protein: CASRTRSGGTYEQYF
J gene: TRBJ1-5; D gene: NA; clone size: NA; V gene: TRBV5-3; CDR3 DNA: TGTGCCAGAAGCTCAGGGGATAAAAATCAGCCCCAGCATTTT; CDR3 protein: CARSSGDKNQPQHF
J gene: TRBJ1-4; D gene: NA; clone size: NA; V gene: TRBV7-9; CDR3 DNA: TGTGCCAGCAGCCCTGGGGAGGGGCCTGAGGAACTGTTTTTT; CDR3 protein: CASSPGEGPEELFF
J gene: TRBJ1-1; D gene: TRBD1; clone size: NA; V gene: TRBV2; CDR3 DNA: TGTGCCAGCAGCCCGGGACAGTCTTTGAACACTGAAGCTTTCTTT; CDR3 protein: CASSPGQSLNTEAFF
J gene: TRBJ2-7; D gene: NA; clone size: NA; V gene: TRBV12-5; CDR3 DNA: TGTGCTAGTGGTTCACCTGGGACATCAATCCCTCTCGGACAAACCTACGAGCAGTACTTC; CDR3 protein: CASGSPGTSIPLGQTYEQYF
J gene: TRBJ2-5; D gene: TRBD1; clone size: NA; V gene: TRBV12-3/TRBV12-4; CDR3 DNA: TGTGCCAGCAGCACGGACAGGTTGAAGACCCAGTACTTC; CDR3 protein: CASSTDRLKTQYF
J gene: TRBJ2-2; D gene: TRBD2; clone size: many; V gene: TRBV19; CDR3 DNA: TGTGCCAGTGCCCGTGGGGGGGACACCGGGGAGCTGTTTTTT; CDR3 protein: CASARGGDTGELFF
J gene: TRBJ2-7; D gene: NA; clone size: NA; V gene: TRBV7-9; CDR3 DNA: TGTGCCAGCAGCTTAGGTACAGACTCCTACGAGCAGTACTTC; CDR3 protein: CASSLGTDSYEQYF
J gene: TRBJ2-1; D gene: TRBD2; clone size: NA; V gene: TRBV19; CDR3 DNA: TGTGCCAGTAGTCCTAGCGGATTCCTGGGTGAGCAGTTCTTC; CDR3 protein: CASSPSGFLGEQFF
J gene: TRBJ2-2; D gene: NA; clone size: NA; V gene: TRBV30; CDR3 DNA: TGTGCCTGGAGGGGGGGTAGGGACAGCAACACCGGGGAGCTGTTTTTT; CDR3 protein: CAWRGGRDSNTGELFF
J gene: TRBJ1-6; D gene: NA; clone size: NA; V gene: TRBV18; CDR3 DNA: TGTGCCAGCTCACTGGCCGGGAATTCACCCCTCCACTTT; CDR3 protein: CASSLAGNSPLHF
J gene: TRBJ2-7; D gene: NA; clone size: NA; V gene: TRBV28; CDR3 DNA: TGTGCCAGCAGTTTATCCCAAGAGTACGAGCAGTACTTC; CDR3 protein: CASSLSQEYEQYF
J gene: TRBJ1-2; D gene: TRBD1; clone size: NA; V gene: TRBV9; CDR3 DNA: TGTGCCAGCAGCGTAGGACAGGGGAGAGGCTATGGCTACACCTTC; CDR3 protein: CASSVGQGRGYGYTF
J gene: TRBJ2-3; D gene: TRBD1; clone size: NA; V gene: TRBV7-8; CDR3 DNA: TGTGCCAGCAGCTTAGGGGACAGATTAGATACGCAGTATTTT; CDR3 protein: CASSLGDRLDTQYF
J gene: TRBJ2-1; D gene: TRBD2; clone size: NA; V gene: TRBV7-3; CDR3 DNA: TGTGCCAGCAGCTCCTCGGGAGGGGGTTACAATGAGCAGTTCTTC; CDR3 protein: CASSSSGGGYNEQFF
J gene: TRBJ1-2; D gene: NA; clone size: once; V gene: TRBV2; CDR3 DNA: TGTGCCAGCAGTGAATGGAAAGTAGCGGGCGGCTACACCTTC; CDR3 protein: CASSEWKVAGGYTF
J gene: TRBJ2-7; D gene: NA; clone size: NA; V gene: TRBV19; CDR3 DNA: TGTGCCAGTAGGGGCGGGGTGGGAGTCGAGCAGTACTTC; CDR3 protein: CASRGGVGVEQYF
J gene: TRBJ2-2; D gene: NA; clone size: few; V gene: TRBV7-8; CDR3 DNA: TGTGCCAGCAGTTTCAGGGTGAACACCGGGGAGCTGTTTTTT; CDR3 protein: CASSFRVNTGELFF
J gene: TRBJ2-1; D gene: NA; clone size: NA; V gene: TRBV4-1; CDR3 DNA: TGCGCCAGCAGGACGACTAGTAAGAATGAGCAGTTCTTC; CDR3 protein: CASRTTSKNEQFF
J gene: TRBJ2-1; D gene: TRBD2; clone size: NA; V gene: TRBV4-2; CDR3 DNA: TGTGCCAGCAGCCAAGAAATCTTAGTTAGCGGGGACTCCTACAATGAGCAGTTCTTC; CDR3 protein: CASSQEILVSGDSYNEQFF
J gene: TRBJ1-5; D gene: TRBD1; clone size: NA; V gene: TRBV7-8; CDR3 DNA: TGTGCCAGCAGCCCACGGACAGGGAATCATCAGCCCCAGCATTTT; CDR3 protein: CASSPRTGNHQPQHF
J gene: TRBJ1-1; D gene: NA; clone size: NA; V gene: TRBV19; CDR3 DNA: TGTGCCAGTAGTATTGAAGAGAGGGCGGAAGCTTTCTTT; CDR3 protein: CASSIEERAEAFF
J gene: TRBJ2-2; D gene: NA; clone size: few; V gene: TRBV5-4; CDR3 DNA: TGTGCCAGCAGCTATTTCGCGGGGGCCACCGGGGAGCTGTTTTTT; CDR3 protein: CASSYFAGATGELFF
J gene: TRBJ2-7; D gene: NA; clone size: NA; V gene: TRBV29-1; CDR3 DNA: TGCAGCGTTGGCCAGGGGCGGCCCACCTACGAGCAGTACTTC; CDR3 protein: CSVGQGRPTYEQYF
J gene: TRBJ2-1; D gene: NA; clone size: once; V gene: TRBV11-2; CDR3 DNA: TGTGCCAGCAGCTTGGGCAGGCACAATGAGCAGTTCTTC; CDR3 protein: CASSLGRHNEQFF
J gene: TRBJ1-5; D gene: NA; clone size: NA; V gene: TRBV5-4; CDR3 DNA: TGTGCCAGCAGCTTGGGCGTGGATCAGCCCCAGCATTTT; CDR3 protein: CASSLGVDQPQHF
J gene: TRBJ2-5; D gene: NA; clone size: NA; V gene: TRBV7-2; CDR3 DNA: TGTGCCAGCAGCTTAGCGCCTGGTCAGCGAGAGACCCAGTACTTC; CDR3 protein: CASSLAPGQRETQYF
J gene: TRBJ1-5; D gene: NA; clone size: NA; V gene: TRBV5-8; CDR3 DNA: TGTGCCAGCAGCTTGGAAAGTTCGCGTCAGCCCCAGCATTTT; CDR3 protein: CASSLESSRQPQHF